The 32 T cell receptor beta chains below come from one sample, sequenced in a study of blood T cell repertoires in COVID-19. Produced via immunoSEQ multiplex PCR; TCRdb's table is partial and in-frame only. This sample yields fewer than 250,000 clones, of which 80% to 95% are seen a single time; over 0.75% belongs to the top ten. Sequenced: peripheral blood. The origin of the receptors is a man in his 60s with COVID-19, enrolled during active disease.

The chain links TRBV24-1 to TRBJ1-3; D uncertain. Trimming removed 3 bases at V and 0 bases at J, with 8 bases between. CDR1 is KGHDR and CDR2 is SFDVKD in the germline V gene. This CDR3 comprises 15 residues. CDR3 amino acids: CATSDGLSSGNTIYF. In DNA form, the CDR3 reads TGTGCCACCAGTGATGGTCTGAGCTCTGGAAACACCATATATTTT.

J is TRBJ1-5 and V is TRBV12-3 or TRBV12-4; perhaps TRBD1 as D (5 bases). V was cut by 3 bases and J by 5 bases, with 8 bases left in between. The length of the CDR3 is 13 residues. Here the CDR3 DNA reads TGTGCCAGCAGTTTTGGCAGGGATCAGCCCCAGCATTTT. This gives the protein CASSFGRDQPQHF.

This rearrangement joins TRBV7-2 to TRBJ2-2; D possibly corresponds to TRBD2 (5 bases). The CDR3 length is 16 residues. V lost 6 bases to trimming and J lost 0 bases, with 14 bases between them. Germline-derived CDR1 and CDR2 are SGHTA and FQGNSA. CDR3: CASSIYGVSNTGELFF. The CDR3, as DNA: TGTGCCAGCAGTATTTACGGGGTTTCGAACACCGGGGAGCTGTTTTTT.

The V call is TRBV7-2, the J call TRBJ2-7; 11 bases line up with TRBD2. CDR1 and CDR2 (germline): SGHTA, FQGNSA. J gave up 2 bases and V 1 base, and 1 base lay outside the gene matches. The CDR3 loop spans 15 amino acids. The CDR3 is CASSLELAGAYEQYF. CDR3 nucleotide sequence: TGTGCCAGCAGCTTAGAACTAGCGGGGGCCTACGAGCAGTACTTC. The complete variable domain, with remaining parts taken from reference TRBV7-2 and TRBJ2-7, reads GAGVSQSPSNKVTEKGKDVELRCDPISGHTALYWYRQSLGQGLEFLIYFQGNSAPDKSGLPSDRFSAERTGGSVSTLTIQRTQQEDSAVYLCASSLELAGAYEQYFGPGTRLTVT.

The genes are TRBV18 and TRBJ2-7, with 10 nucleotides matching TRBD2. From germline, CDR1 is KGHSH and CDR2 LQKENI. V lost 4 bases, J lost 5 bases, and 5 bases stayed unmatched. CDR3 length equals 14 residues. The CDR3 is CASSQLAGRDEQYF. The CDR3 nucleotides are TGTGCCAGCTCACAACTAGCGGGAAGGGACGAGCAGTACTTC.

The CDR3 here is CASWTGGEEQFF. The CDR3 coding sequence is TGTGCCAGCTGGACGGGAGGGGAGGAGCAGTTCTTC. The chain has TRBV2 and TRBJ2-1, with 8 positions matching TRBD2. With V trimmed by 8 bases and J by 10 bases, 7 bases remained unmatched. The V gene's germline CDR1 is SNHLY and CDR2 FYNNEI. The CDR3 sequence is 12 residues long. The variable domain in full, with the rest retrieved from reference TRBV2 and TRBJ2-1, is EPEVTQTPSHQVTQMGQEVILRCVPISNHLYFYWYRQILGQKVEFLVSFYNNEISEKSEIFDDQFSVERPDGSNFTLKIRSTKLEDSAMYFCASWTGGEEQFFGPGTRLTVL.

The V call is TRBV4-1, the J call TRBJ1-4; 7 bases match TRBD1. J gave up 8 bases and V 1 base, and 13 bases lay outside the gene matches. The germline V gene has CDR1 MGHRA and CDR2 YSYEKL. This CDR3 is 17 amino acids long. In DNA form, the CDR3 reads TGCGCCAGCAGCCAAGGGGGCGGCGACAGGGAATGGGAAAAACTGTTTTTT. Its protein product is CASSQGGGDREWEKLFF.

The chain uses TRBV11-3 and TRBJ2-7, with 8 bases identical to TRBD1. The ends lost 4 bases at V and 4 bases at J; junction bases unmatched: 12. Germline V gene data show CDR1 as SGHNT and CDR2 as YENEEA. CDR3 size: 16 residues. CDR3 in amino acids: CASSSEVGQGSYEQYF. In DNA form, the CDR3 reads TGTGCCAGCAGCTCAGAAGTCGGACAGGGCTCGTACGAGCAGTACTTC.

J is TRBJ1-2 and V is TRBV7-2, with 9 bases that match TRBD1. Germline V CDR1 and CDR2: SGHTA, FQGNSA. The length of the CDR3 is 13 residues. V lost 4 bases, J lost 6 bases, and 3 bases stayed unmatched. This chain's CDR3 is CASSSTGGNGYTF. The CDR3 DNA is TGTGCCAGCAGCTCGACAGGGGGTAATGGCTACACCTTC. The full variable domain, with the rest looked up from reference TRBV7-2 and TRBJ1-2, is GAGVSQSPSNKVTEKGKDVELRCDPISGHTALYWYRQSLGQGLEFLIYFQGNSAPDKSGLPSDRFSAERTGGSVSTLTIQRTQQEDSAVYLCASSSTGGNGYTFGSGTRLTVV.

The chain links TRBV7-9 to TRBJ2-1; TRBD2 matches at 7 bases. Germline CDR1 and CDR2: SEHNR and FQNEAQ (reference sequence). J was trimmed by 4 bases and V by 2 bases; bases with no gene match: 17. The CDR3 is made up of 19 amino acids. The CDR3 sequence is CASSLPTQLASPRYNEQFF. For the CDR3, the DNA is TGTGCCAGCAGCTTACCAACCCAACTAGCGTCCCCCCGTTACAATGAGCAGTTCTTC.

This chain connects TRBV3-1 (or the pseudogene TRBV3-2) to TRBJ2-1, with 7 bases aligning to TRBD2. After removal of 1 base from V and 8 bases from J, the junction contained 11 bases not matched to a gene. Germline V gene sequence: CDR1 LGHDT, CDR2 YNNKEL (reference sequence). The CDR3 has 16 residues. The CDR3 sequence: CASSQVPGSGIDEQFF. The CDR3 DNA reads as TGTGCCAGCAGCCAAGTCCCAGGAAGCGGGATAGATGAGCAGTTCTTC.

This clone was observed once. The chain has TRBV28 and TRBJ1-1, with TRBD1 as a possible D gene (6 bases). The V and J ends lost 5 bases and 6 bases respectively, with 13 bases between them. The CDR3 is 13 amino acids. Germline lookup yields CDR1 MDHEN and CDR2 SYDVKM. The CDR3 protein is CASSPTGIPEAFF. In DNA form, the CDR3 reads TGTGCCAGCAGTCCTACAGGGATCCCTGAAGCTTTCTTT.

The rearrangement links TRBV7-9 to TRBJ2-3; D is perhaps TRBD1 (6 bases). The CDR3 contains 15 residues. Germline CDR1 and CDR2: SEHNR and FQNEAQ (reference sequence). Trimming cost V 3 bases and J 2 bases, with 12 bases left between them. As DNA, the CDR3 is TGTGCCAGCAGCTTGTCTGGGACAATCACAGATACGCAGTATTTT. Encoded protein: CASSLSGTITDTQYF.

The chain couples TRBV30 to TRBJ1-6; D is unclear. The V gene lost 0 bases and the J gene lost 0 bases, with 6 bases spanning the gap. Looked up from germline, CDR1 is GTSNPN and CDR2 is SVGIG (reference sequence). CDR3 length: 15 residues. The CDR3 nucleotides read TGTGCCTGGAGTGTTCACAGCTCCTATAATTCACCCCTCCACTTT. Protein sequence: CAWSVHSSYNSPLHF.

V gene TRBV15 combines with J gene TRBJ2-2, with 7 bases fitting TRBD1. The CDR3 runs 16 residues. CDR1 LNHNV and CDR2 YYDKDF come from the germline V gene (reference sequence). With 3 bases clipped from V and 0 bases from J, the junction kept 4 bases outside the gene matches. CDR3 region: CATSSGQAANTGELFF. The DNA of the CDR3 is TGTGCCACCAGCAGTGGACAGGCCGCGAACACCGGGGAGCTGTTTTTT.

The chain carries TRBV30 and TRBJ2-7, with 12 bases lining up with TRBD1. Germline V lookup: CDR1 GTSNPN, CDR2 SVGIG (reference sequence). This CDR3 region has 14 residues. J was trimmed by 5 bases and V by 8 bases; bases with no gene match: 10. CDR3 residues: CAGQGTGGFHEQYF. The CDR3 DNA reads TGTGCCGGCCAAGGGACAGGGGGCTTCCACGAGCAGTACTTC.

The V gene is TRBV19, the J gene TRBJ1-2; D possibly corresponds to TRBD1 (5 bases). The CDR3 contains 15 residues. V lost 6 bases to trimming and J lost 0 bases, with 14 bases between them. Germline CDR1 is LNHDA and CDR2 is SQIVND (reference sequence). The CDR3 sequence is CASRADSSSNYGYTF. The DNA of the CDR3 is TGTGCCAGTAGAGCAGACAGCTCCTCTAACTATGGCTACACCTTC.

The chain employs TRBV11-2 and TRBJ1-6, with D unclear. The CDR3 has 15 residues. CDR1 is SGHAT, CDR2 FQNNGV, per germline. Trimming shortened V by 5 bases and J by 7 bases, and 15 bases separated the two germline ends. The CDR3 protein is CASSVRGGINSPLHF. The CDR3 DNA reads TGTGCCAGCAGCGTCAGAGGAGGGATCAATTCACCCCTCCACTTT.

The rearrangement joins TRBV3-1 (or the pseudogene TRBV3-2) to TRBJ1-6; no clear D gene. CDR3 length: 15 amino acids. Germline CDR1 and CDR2: LGHDT and YNNKEL (reference sequence). Trimming cost V 4 bases and J 8 bases, with 15 bases left between them. The CDR3 DNA sequence: TGTGCCAGCAGCCCAGTCATGAGGATTTATTCACCCCTCCACTTT. Its protein product is CASSPVMRIYSPLHF.

This chain connects TRBV19 to TRBJ1-2; tentative D call: TRBD1 (6 bases). The CDR3 contains 13 residues. Germline lookup yields CDR1 LNHDA and CDR2 SQIVND (reference sequence). V was trimmed by 3 bases and J by 7 bases, leaving 12 bases between them. The CDR3 spells CASSISRGRGYTF. In DNA, the CDR3 is TGTGCCAGTAGTATCAGCAGGGGTCGTGGCTACACCTTC.

The J gene is TRBJ2-5, the V gene TRBV30; D is unclear. Looked up from germline, CDR1 is GTSNPN and CDR2 is SVGIG (reference sequence). The CDR3 sequence is 15 residues long. V was cut by 2 bases and J by 1 base, with 14 bases left in between. The CDR3 protein is CAWSPGYRSQETQYF. As DNA, the CDR3 is TGTGCCTGGAGTCCCGGGTACCGCAGCCAAGAGACCCAGTACTTC.

V usage is TRBV28 and J usage is TRBJ1-2; 7 nucleotides match TRBD1. CDR1 and CDR2 from the germline V gene are MDHEN and SYDVKM. Germline trimming cut 6 bases from V and 4 bases from J; bases unmatched to any gene: 11. The CDR3 runs 15 residues. The CDR3 DNA is TGTGCCAGCAGATCTCCTCGACAGGGTGGCTATGGCTACACCTTC. Protein product: CASRSPRQGGYGYTF.

The chain recombines TRBV4-1 with TRBJ1-2; perhaps TRBD1 as D (5 bases). Germline V gene data show CDR1 as MGHRA and CDR2 as YSYEKL. The V gene lost 0 bases and the J gene lost 8 bases, with 7 bases spanning the gap. This CDR3 is 12 amino acids long. CDR3 in DNA: TGCGCCAGCAGCCAAGACGGACAAGGCTACACCTTC. This sequence encodes CASSQDGQGYTF.

The J gene is TRBJ2-5, the V gene TRBV7-2; no clear D gene. The germline V and J ends were trimmed by 1 base and 2 bases, with 8 bases remaining between them. The length of the CDR3 is 14 residues. Germline values: CDR1 SGHTA, CDR2 FQGNSA. The CDR3 region has the DNA TGTGCCAGCAGCTTAGAATATAGTCAAGAGACCCAGTACTTC. Translated: CASSLEYSQETQYF. Supplemented by reference TRBV7-2 and TRBJ2-5, the full variable domain reads GAGVSQSPSNKVTEKGKDVELRCDPISGHTALYWYRQSLGQGLEFLIYFQGNSAPDKSGLPSDRFSAERTGGSVSTLTIQRTQQEDSAVYLCASSLEYSQETQYFGPGTRLLVL.

V and J are TRBV5-6 and TRBJ1-5; D is ambiguous. V was pared by 0 bases and J by 9 bases, with 10 bases between. CDR3 length: 13 residues. In germline, CDR1 is SGHDT, CDR2 YYEEEE. The CDR3 protein is CASSLADGRPQHF. CDR3 nucleotides: TGTGCCAGCAGCTTGGCCGACGGGAGGCCCCAGCATTTT.

The gene calls are TRBV3-1 (or the pseudogene TRBV3-2) and TRBJ2-7; no reliable D call. V was pared by 3 bases and J by 5 bases, with 11 bases between. CDR1 LGHDT and CDR2 YNNKEL come from the germline V gene (reference sequence). CDR3 length equals 13 residues. The CDR3 protein is CASSQTPLNEQYF. The CDR3, as DNA: TGTGCCAGCAGCCAGACTCCACTTAACGAGCAGTACTTC.

The chain has TRBV7-9 and TRBJ1-1; 8 bases are shared with TRBD1. V lost 5 bases, J lost 2 bases, and 4 bases stayed unmatched. The CDR3 runs 14 residues. CDR1 and CDR2 from the germline V gene are SEHNR and FQNEAQ (reference sequence). This CDR3 is CASSPGQVNTEAFF. CDR3 nucleotide sequence: TGTGCCAGCAGCCCGGGACAGGTTAACACTGAAGCTTTCTTT.

This clone appeared a single time. At the DNA level, this CDR3 is encoded by other sequences in the same sample as well. V is TRBV28 and J is TRBJ2-7; D unresolved. Trimming pared 6 bases from V and 3 bases from J, leaving 9 bases between. The V gene's germline CDR1 is MDHEN and CDR2 SYDVKM. The CDR3 length is 12 residues. The DNA for the CDR3 is TGTGCCAGCAGCTCAGGCTTCTACGAGCAGTACTTC. This codes for CASSSGFYEQYF.

V usage is TRBV5-1 and J usage is TRBJ1-3; perhaps TRBD1 as D (6 bases). The CDR3 is made up of 16 amino acids. Trimming took 2 bases from V and 0 from J, leaving 12 bases between them. CDR1 and CDR2 (germline): SGHRS, YFSETQ. In DNA form, the CDR3 reads TGCGCCAGCAGCTTCGACGGACAGAGCTCTGGAAACACCATATATTTT. Its protein is CASSFDGQSSGNTIYF.

The chain uses TRBV7-9 and TRBJ2-7; tentatively, D is TRBD1 (6 bases). The germline V gene has CDR1 SEHNR and CDR2 FQNEAQ (reference sequence). The CDR3 length is 13 residues. V lost 5 bases and J lost 0, with 8 bases in between. The CDR3 DNA reads as TGTGCCAGCAGCCGACAGGCCTCCTACGAGCAGTACTTC. This encodes CASSRQASYEQYF.

This clone was recorded a few times. The chain couples TRBV9 to TRBJ2-7; TRBD1 is a possible D gene (6 bases). This CDR3 has 19 amino acids. V lost 3 bases to trimming and J lost 0 bases, with 25 bases between them. Germline CDR1 SGDLS, CDR2 YYNGEE. This chain's CDR3 is CASSEIPPRGHSASYEQYF. CDR3 sequence (DNA): TGTGCCAGCAGCGAAATACCCCCAAGGGGACACTCCGCCTCCTACGAGCAGTACTTC.

J is TRBJ1-1 and V is TRBV6-6; 7 bases fit TRBD1. V trimming: 5 bases; J trimming: 1 base; junction bases outside the gene matches: 10. The CDR3 has 16 amino acids. Germline V gene data show CDR1 as MNHNY and CDR2 as SVGAGI (reference sequence). The CDR3 DNA reads as TGTGCCAGCAGTCAGCCCGACAGGGTGGGGAACACTGAAGCTTTCTTT. This codes for CASSQPDRVGNTEAFF.